The present T cell receptor beta chain was sequenced within a study of graft-versus-host responses after intestinal transplantation. General study points: Within the allografts of patients who had graft-donor T cell macrochimerism, graft-versus-host to host-versus-graft clonal ratios were high.

The assay was immunoSEQ multiplex PCR, and TCRdb's table has in-frame clones only and misses some. This table has tens of thousands of clones, about 94% appearing once. This CDR3 has 13 residues. V lost 2 bases to trimming and J lost 2 bases, with 7 bases between them. Germline V gene lookup returns CDR1 SGHRS and CDR2 YFSETQ. Turning to this clone: Its antigen is currently unknown.

The sequenced sample was unstimulated CD4+ T cells sorted from spleen or lymph node cells, obtained before transplant. The rearrangement uses TRBV5-1 and TRBJ2-5; D gene uncertain. This TCR was sampled from a human donor who was the organ donor for an intestinal transplant. The CDR3 nucleotides are TGCGCCAGCAGCTTTCAAGTGCAAGAGACCCAGTACTTC. Amino acid sequence: CASSFQVQETQYF.